The 18 T cell receptor beta chains below all came from one sample that was sequenced in a study of blood T cell repertoires in COVID-19. Only in-frame clones appear in the TCRdb table, and some are missing; sequencing was by immunoSEQ multiplex PCR. Among 91,000 or so clones listed, more than 75% were seen once. Sequencing used peripheral blood. Receptors were obtained from a man aged 50 or older with active or convalescent COVID-19.

This sequence joins TRBV5-8 and TRBJ2-3, with 7 bases lining up with TRBD2. The germline V gene encodes CDR1 SGHTS and CDR2 YDEGEE. CDR3 length: 15 amino acids. Trimming took 1 base from V and 2 from J; bases not matched to a gene: 4. This chain's CDR3 is CASSLQAGTTDTQYF. The CDR3 DNA reads as TGTGCCAGCAGCTTGCAAGCGGGGACCACAGATACGCAGTATTTT. Looking up the rest from reference TRBV5-8 and TRBJ2-3 gives the full variable domain: EAGVTQSPTHLIKTRGQQATLRCSPISGHTSVYWYQQALGLGLQFLLWYDEGEERNRGNFPPRFSGRQFPNYSSELNVNALELEDSALYLCASSLQAGTTDTQYFGPGTRLTVL.

The chain recombines TRBV5-6 with TRBJ2-7; 7 positions agree with TRBD1. The CDR3 extends over 14 amino acids. Germline CDR1 is SGHDT and CDR2 is YYEEEE. Losses at the gene ends were 4 bases for V and 3 bases for J; bases not matched to a gene: 7. Here the CDR3 reads CASSRQGKVYEQYF. For the CDR3, the DNA is TGTGCCAGCAGCCGACAGGGAAAAGTCTACGAGCAGTACTTC.

The gene calls are TRBV19 and TRBJ2-5; 11 nucleotides agree with TRBD2. Germline V lookup: CDR1 LNHDA, CDR2 SQIVND (reference sequence). This CDR3 contains 15 residues. V lost 4 bases, J lost 1 base, and 2 bases stayed unmatched. CDR3 amino acids: CASSTLAGGQETQYF. CDR3 bases: TGTGCCAGTAGTACCCTAGCGGGGGGCCAAGAGACCCAGTACTTC.

The V gene is TRBV5-1, the J gene TRBJ2-5; a possible D gene is TRBD2 (5 bases). This CDR3 has 15 amino acids. Germline CDR1 reads SGHRS; CDR2 reads YFSETQ. With 5 bases removed from V and 0 bases from J, the gap between germline ends came to 14 bases. The CDR3 sequence: CASRIWGEYQETQYF. The CDR3 nucleotides read TGCGCCAGCAGAATTTGGGGAGAATACCAAGAGACCCAGTACTTC.

The genes are TRBV9 and TRBJ2-5; maybe TRBD1 (6 bases). The CDR3 spans 15 residues. Germline V CDR1 and CDR2: SGDLS, YYNGEE. Trimming stripped 3 bases from V and 2 bases from J, with 14 bases between. DNA for the CDR3: TGTGCCAGCAGCGCCTCTACAGGGCTTCAAGAGACCCAGTACTTC. Its protein is CASSASTGLQETQYF.

The rearrangement joins TRBV30 to TRBJ2-7; no firm D call. V gave up 0 bases and J gave up 3 bases, with 6 bases separating them. The CDR3 is made up of 12 amino acids. Germline V CDR1 and CDR2: GTSNPN, SVGIG (reference sequence). The CDR3 DNA sequence: TGTGCCTGGAGTGTATCCCTCTACGAGCAGTACTTC. Translation: CAWSVSLYEQYF.

The chain employs TRBV11-2 and TRBJ1-1; tentative D call: TRBD1 (5 bases). V lost 2 bases and J 7 bases, leaving 11 bases between the germline ends. This CDR3 comprises 13 residues. Germline CDR1 SGHAT, CDR2 FQNNGV. The CDR3 DNA reads as TGTGCCAGCAGCTTAACAGGAAGATTTGAAGCTTTCTTT. Translating gives CASSLTGRFEAFF.

This chain joins TRBV18 and TRBJ2-1, with 7 bases matching TRBD1. V lost 3 bases to trimming and J lost 9 bases; unmatched junction nucleotides: 11. The CDR3 totals 15 residues. The germline gives CDR1 KGHSH, CDR2 LQKENI. CDR3 residues: CASSPLTGITSEQFF. The CDR3 region has the DNA TGTGCCAGCTCACCCTTGACAGGGATTACAAGTGAGCAGTTCTTC.

The chain uses TRBV28 and TRBJ1-2; 7 bases match TRBD1. Germline V gene lookup returns CDR1 MDHEN and CDR2 SYDVKM. The CDR3 sequence is 15 residues long. With V trimmed by 6 bases and J by 4 bases, 11 bases remained unmatched. The CDR3 loop is CASRLDRAAAYGYTF. In DNA, the CDR3 is TGTGCCAGCAGGCTCGACAGGGCTGCTGCCTATGGCTACACCTTC.

The chain recombines TRBV28 with TRBJ1-1; 7 bases line up with TRBD1. The V segment lost 3 bases and the J segment 6 bases; nucleotides outside the gene matches: 1. The germline CDR1 and CDR2 sequences are MDHEN and SYDVKM. The CDR3 totals 12 residues. In DNA form, the CDR3 reads TGTGCCAGCAGTTTTGGACAGGCTGAAGCTTTCTTT. Protein sequence: CASSFGQAEAFF.

CDR3 sequence: CASSPGAAHNQPQHF. Written as DNA, the CDR3 is TGTGCCAGCAGCCCGGGAGCAGCTCACAATCAGCCCCAGCATTTT. V usage is TRBV27 and J usage is TRBJ1-5; no reliable D call. Between the trimmed V and J ends, which lost 6 bases and 3 bases, there was a span of 15 bases. CDR1 and CDR2 (germline): MNHEY, SMNVEV (reference sequence). CDR3 length: 15 residues.

The rearrangement links TRBV27 to TRBJ2-1; D gene uncertain. The CDR3 has 14 residues. Trimming cost V 3 bases and J 9 bases, with 15 bases left between them. Germline V gives CDR1 MNHEY, CDR2 SMNVEV (reference sequence). The CDR3 sequence: CASSFAILRSEQFF. The CDR3 nucleotides read TGTGCCAGCAGTTTTGCCATTTTGAGGAGTGAGCAGTTCTTC.

CDR3 loop: CASSQDRYEQYF. CDR3 in DNA: TGTGCCAGCAGCCAAGACAGATACGAGCAGTACTTC. The chain recombines TRBV7-9 with TRBJ2-7, with a possible D match to TRBD1 (5 bases). The length of the CDR3 is 12 residues. V lost 5 bases and J 4 bases, leaving 9 bases between the germline ends. The germline V gene has CDR1 SEHNR and CDR2 FQNEAQ (reference sequence).

This rearrangement joins TRBV5-1 to TRBJ2-7; 8 bases fit TRBD2. The CDR3 totals 14 residues. V was pared by 0 bases and J by 7 bases, with 6 bases of the junction left unmatched. CDR1 and CDR2 (germline): SGHRS, YFSETQ. The CDR3 reads CASSLEAGGLEQYV. The CDR3 region has the DNA TGCGCCAGCAGCTTGGAGGCGGGGGGCCTGGAGCAGTACGTC.

The genes are TRBV7-6 and TRBJ1-1, with 11 bases matching TRBD1. V dropped 5 bases and J dropped 6; count of bases not matched to a gene: 2. Germline CDR1 is SGHVS and CDR2 is FNYEAQ. CDR3 length: 13 amino acids. The CDR3 region is CASSTGQGAEAFF. CDR3 in DNA: TGTGCCAGCAGCACGGGACAGGGGGCTGAAGCTTTCTTT.

V gene TRBV5-6 combines with J gene TRBJ2-7; 9 bases map to TRBD1. The germline CDR1 and CDR2 sequences are SGHDT and YYEEEE. The length of the CDR3 is 13 residues. The V segment lost 4 bases and the J segment 5 bases; nucleotides outside the gene matches: 4. CDR3 sequence reads: CASSPGQGHEQYF. The CDR3 DNA reads TGTGCCAGCAGCCCGGGACAGGGTCACGAGCAGTACTTC.

This clone was recorded many times. V usage is TRBV7-2 and J usage is TRBJ2-7; D may be TRBD2 (5 bases). Trimming pared 5 bases from V and 0 bases from J, leaving 17 bases between. Germline V gene lookup returns CDR1 SGHTA and CDR2 FQGNSA. This CDR3 is built from 16 residues. The CDR3 loop reads CASSPCLTEGSYEQYV. The DNA for the CDR3 is TGTGCCAGCAGCCCCTGCCTCACTGAGGGCTCCTACGAGCAGTACGTC.

The rearrangement uses TRBV19 and TRBJ2-2; D not resolved. Germline V CDR1 and CDR2: LNHDA, SQIVND (reference sequence). CDR3 length: 16 residues. V lost 0 bases, J lost 6 bases, and 14 bases lay in between. This CDR3 reads CASSIDGGLPAGELFF. In DNA, the CDR3 is TGTGCCAGTAGTATAGATGGCGGCCTCCCGGCCGGGGAGCTGTTTTTT. The full variable domain, in which reference TRBV19 and TRBJ2-2 provide the parts outside the CDR3, is DGGITQSPKYLFRKEGQNVTLSCEQNLNHDAMYWYRQDPGQGLRLIYYSQIVNDFQKGDIAEGYSVSREKKESFPLTVTSAQKNPTAFYLCASSIDGGLPAGELFFGEGSRLTVL.